The 11 T cell receptor beta chains listed next were all sequenced from one sample in a study of spatial heterogeneity in lung cancer. MiXCR was run by TCRdb on the 5' RACE reads, yielding one entry per CDR3 protein. The sample has 90,000 or so distinct CDR3 sequences, around 10% seen once. The time point is: sample taken at primary tumor resection. Tumor, nontumor lung or frozen PBMC supplied whole RNA, sequenced without sorting. The sequenced sample was PBMCs, obtained at surgery. The source is a male donor with early-stage non-small cell lung cancer.

This clonotype has only a few counts. The V call is TRBV7-8, the J call TRBJ2-2, with 8 bases lining up with TRBD1. Germline V gives CDR1 SGHVS, CDR2 FQNEAQ. The CDR3 consists of 14 residues. Trimming removed 6 bases from V and 4 bases from J; junction bases left unmatched: 4. The CDR3 DNA is TGTGCCAGCAGATGGGACAGGTTCACCGGGGAGCTGTTTTTT. As protein: CASRWDRFTGELFF. The full variable domain, with the rest looked up from reference TRBV7-8 and TRBJ2-2, is GAGVSQSPRYKVAKRGQDVALRCDPISGHVSLFWYQQALGQGPEFLTYFQNEAQLDKSGLPSDRFFAERPEGSVSTLKIQRTQQEDSAVYLCASRWDRFTGELFFGEGSRLTVL.

This clonotype is classed as medium-sized (0.01 to 0.1%). The V gene is TRBV9, the J gene TRBJ2-1; 7 positions agree with TRBD2. This CDR3 contains 14 residues. The V gene end was trimmed by 7 bases and the J gene end by 8 bases; junction bases not matched to a gene: 12. Germline-derived CDR1 and CDR2 are SGDLS and YYNGEE. The CDR3 nucleotides read TGTGCCAGCGGGGATCCAGCGGGAATCGATGAGCAGTTCTTC. This gives the protein CASGDPAGIDEQFF.

This clonotype was seen ten or more times. The chain uses TRBV5-1 and TRBJ2-4, with D perhaps given as TRBD1 or TRBD2 (5 bases each). The CDR3 is made up of 14 amino acids. CDR1 SGHRS and CDR2 YFSETQ come from the germline V gene. V shed 4 bases and J shed 1 base, with 9 bases lying between them. CDR3 DNA sequence: TGCGCCAGCAGCGGTGAGGGGGCCAAAAACATTCAGTACTTC. This codes for CASSGEGAKNIQYF.

The genes are TRBV7-9 and TRBJ2-7, with TRBD1 as a possible D gene (5 bases). Germline CDR1 reads SEHNR; CDR2 reads FQNEAQ (reference sequence). The CDR3 is made up of 16 amino acids. V was cut by 0 bases and J by 0 bases, with 12 bases left in between. Here the CDR3 DNA reads TGTGCCAGCAGCTTAGCGGTAAAGGGGCACTCCTACGAGCAGTACTTC. Translating gives CASSLAVKGHSYEQYF.

This clonotype was detected only a few times. V is TRBV21-1 and J is TRBJ2-3; the listed D gene, TRBD1, was not tested against the DNA. TRBV21-1 is a listed pseudogene. This CDR3 region has 12 residues. The CDR3 sequence: CASTQGRDTQYF. Here the CDR3 DNA reads TGTGCCAGCACACAGGGGAGGGATACGCAGTATTTT.

This clonotype was counted many times. The chain couples TRBV20-1 to TRBJ1-4; D gene uncertain. The germline CDR1 and CDR2 sequences are DFQATT and SNEGSKA (reference sequence). The V and J ends lost 3 bases and 4 bases respectively, with 9 bases between them. This CDR3 has 13 amino acids. The CDR3 DNA follows: TGCAGTGCTAGGGACGGGAATAATGAAAAACTGTTTTTT. It codes for CSARDGNNEKLFF.

There are many counts of this clonotype. This chain connects TRBV7-6 to TRBJ2-5; D is unclear. Germline V lookup: CDR1 SGHVS, CDR2 FNYEAQ. With 1 base removed from V and 4 bases from J, the gap between germline ends came to 10 bases. The CDR3 is 14 amino acids. This CDR3 is CASSLGPSLETQYF. CDR3 nucleotide sequence: TGTGCCAGCAGCTTAGGCCCTAGTTTAGAGACCCAGTACTTC.

The table lists this clonotype with many counts. The CDR3 nucleotides read TGTGCCATCAGTTCGTCCCCAGCCGGAAACACCATATATTTT. This translates into CAISSSPAGNTIYF. The chain employs TRBV10-3 and TRBJ1-3; D unclear. V was clipped by 5 bases and J by 4 bases, with 12 bases between them. CDR1 is ENHRY and CDR2 is SYGVKD in the germline V gene. This CDR3 spans 14 amino acids.

This clonotype was counted ten times or more. The chain links TRBV6-5 to TRBJ1-2; 7 bases are shared with TRBD1. CDR1 and CDR2 (germline): MNHEY, SVGAGI. The J segment lost 7 bases and the V segment lost 7 bases, leaving 9 bases of the junction unmatched. The CDR3 consists of 13 residues. DNA of the CDR3: TGTGCCAGCACCTTAAGACAGGGAGGTGGCTACACCTTC. It translates to CASTLRQGGGYTF.

The rearrangement joins TRBV29-1 to TRBJ2-3, with D possibly matching TRBD2 (5 bases). Germline V gene data show CDR1 as SQVTM and CDR2 as ANQGSEA. The CDR3 loop spans 12 amino acids. Trimming cost V 6 bases and J 6 bases, with 13 bases left between them. CDR3 in amino acids: CSVNRGGDTQYF. In DNA, the CDR3 is TGCAGCGTGAACCGGGGTGGGGATACGCAGTATTTT.

The chain combines TRBV20-1 with TRBJ2-7, with 8 nucleotides matching TRBD2. V gave up 5 bases and J gave up 2 bases; unmatched junction bases: 5. CDR1 and CDR2 from the germline V gene are DFQATT and SNEGSKA (reference sequence). The CDR3 covers 13 residues. This chain's CDR3 is CSALSGGAYEQYF. In DNA form, the CDR3 reads TGCAGTGCTTTAAGCGGGGGTGCCTACGAGCAGTACTTC.